A single sample gave rise to the 26 T cell receptor beta chains below, sequenced in a study of blood T cell repertoires in COVID-19. This table comes from immunoSEQ multiplex PCR, and its TCRdb copy is limited to in-frame clones, with some not included. The sample has 50,000 to 75,000 clones; around 77% are singletons. Sequenced: peripheral blood. All receptors derive from a man older than 75 with active or convalescent COVID-19.

J is TRBJ1-1 and V is TRBV18, with D perhaps TRBD1 (5 bases). With 5 bases removed from V and 7 bases from J, the gap between germline ends came to 11 bases. The CDR3 covers 12 residues. In germline, CDR1 is KGHSH, CDR2 LQKENI. As DNA, the CDR3 is TGTGCCAGCTCAACCGGGGACTTTGAAGCTTTCTTT. The encoded protein is CASSTGDFEAFF.

V gene TRBV2 combines with J gene TRBJ2-3, with 10 bases fitting TRBD1. CDR3 size: 14 residues. CDR1 and CDR2 from the germline V gene are SNHLY and FYNNEI. With V trimmed by 8 bases and J by 6 bases, 8 bases remained unmatched. The CDR3 loop is CASGQGEFRDTQYF. CDR3 in DNA: TGTGCCAGCGGACAGGGGGAGTTTCGGGATACGCAGTATTTT.

CDR3 in amino acids: CASSATSGGPYEQYF. Here the CDR3 DNA reads TGTGCCAGCAGCGCGACTAGCGGGGGACCCTACGAGCAGTACTTC. This chain uses TRBV3-1 (or the pseudogene TRBV3-2) with TRBJ2-7; TRBD2 aligns across 12 bases. The CDR3 spans 15 residues. Trimming cost V 5 bases and J 2 bases; bases outside gene matches: 4. The germline CDR1 and CDR2 sequences are LGHDT and YNNKEL (reference sequence).

This chain uses TRBV11-2 with TRBJ2-7; TRBD2 agrees at 14 bases. The germline V gene encodes CDR1 SGHAT and CDR2 FQNNGV. V trimming: 0 bases; J trimming: 5 bases; junction bases outside the gene matches: 6. This CDR3 spans 17 amino acids. CDR3 residues: CASSLEGTSGRKDEQYF. The CDR3 DNA is TGTGCCAGCAGCTTAGAGGGGACTAGCGGGAGAAAGGACGAGCAGTACTTC.

The rearrangement joins TRBV18 to TRBJ1-6; TRBD1 is a possible D gene (5 bases). Germline CDR1 and CDR2: KGHSH and LQKENI. Trimming removed 0 bases at V and 12 bases at J, with 21 bases between. This CDR3 comprises 17 residues. This CDR3 is CASSPPSDMNSFRPLHF. DNA of the CDR3: TGTGCCAGCTCACCACCGTCGGACATGAATTCGTTTCGACCCCTCCACTTT. Full variable domain (rest looked up from reference TRBV18 and TRBJ1-6): NAGVMQNPRHLVRRRGQEARLRCSPMKGHSHVYWYRQLPEEGLKFMVYLQKENIIDESGMPKERFSAEFPKEGPSILRIQQVVRGDSAAYFCASSPPSDMNSFRPLHFGNGTRLTVT.

The V gene is TRBV18, the J gene TRBJ2-1, with a weak D call TRBD2 (8 bases). CDR3 length: 15 amino acids. Germline CDR1 and CDR2: KGHSH and LQKENI. Deletions cut 6 bases from V and 4 bases from J, with 16 bases between. In DNA form, the CDR3 reads TGTGCCAGCTCCCAGGGGGGGACTAGGTACAATGAGCAGTTCTTC. This codes for CASSQGGTRYNEQFF.

The chain carries TRBV18 and TRBJ2-3, with 9 bases matching TRBD1. V was clipped by 3 bases and J by 4 bases; unmatched bases: 5. The CDR3 is 15 residues long. Germline CDR1 reads KGHSH; CDR2 reads LQKENI. The CDR3 sequence: CASSPNTGGPDTQYF. The DNA for the CDR3 is TGTGCCAGCTCACCTAATACAGGGGGCCCAGATACGCAGTATTTT. The full variable domain, in which reference TRBV18 and TRBJ2-3 provide the parts outside the CDR3, is NAGVMQNPRHLVRRRGQEARLRCSPMKGHSHVYWYRQLPEEGLKFMVYLQKENIIDESGMPKERFSAEFPKEGPSILRIQQVVRGDSAAYFCASSPNTGGPDTQYFGPGTRLTVL.

This clone showed up just a few times. This chain connects TRBV28 to TRBJ2-5, with a possible D match to TRBD1 (6 bases). Trimming cost V 4 bases and J 4 bases, with 19 bases left between them. Looked up from germline, CDR1 is MDHEN and CDR2 is SYDVKM. This CDR3 region has 16 residues. CDR3 sequence (DNA): TGTGCCAGCAGTTCCCGACGCCTGACAGGACCAGAGACCCAGTACTTC. This gives the protein CASSSRRLTGPETQYF.

The chain joins TRBV12-3 or TRBV12-4 to TRBJ1-5; D not resolved. CDR3 length: 13 amino acids. The V and J ends lost 3 bases and 5 bases respectively, with 8 bases between them. The CDR3 DNA is TGTGCCAGCAGTTTGGGCTGGGATCAGCCCCAGCATTTT. It specifies CASSLGWDQPQHF.

The chain combines TRBV3-1 (or the pseudogene TRBV3-2) with TRBJ2-7; TRBD1 aligns across 8 bases. Trimming took 6 bases from V and 6 from J; bases not matched to a gene: 10. The CDR3 runs 14 residues. The germline CDR1 and CDR2 sequences are LGHDT and YNNKEL (reference sequence). The CDR3 nucleotides read TGTGCCAGCAGTCCTACAGGGGGAGTCGGCGAGCAGTACTTC. Its translation: CASSPTGGVGEQYF.

The chain combines TRBV5-1 with TRBJ1-5; D may be TRBD1 (6 bases). Germline CDR1 and CDR2: SGHRS and YFSETQ. This CDR3 has 15 residues. Trimming cost V 1 base and J 5 bases, with 13 bases left between them. CDR3: CASSLMGAKDQPQHF. DNA of the CDR3: TGCGCCAGCAGCTTGATGGGGGCAAAGGATCAGCCCCAGCATTTT.

The CDR3 DNA is TGTGCCAGCAGTGGGGGGACAGGGGCCATTTCGGATACGCAGTATTTT. Translated: CASSGGTGAISDTQYF. V is TRBV2 and J is TRBJ2-3; TRBD1 agrees at 10 bases. The CDR3 extends over 16 amino acids. Germline V CDR1 and CDR2: SNHLY, FYNNEI. Losses at the gene ends were 4 bases for V and 6 bases for J; bases not matched to a gene: 10.

This clone appeared a few times. The chain combines TRBV27 with TRBJ1-4; D gene uncertain. The CDR3 runs to 13 residues. Trimming shortened V by 8 bases and J by 5 bases, and 12 bases separated the two germline ends. Germline V gene lookup returns CDR1 MNHEY and CDR2 SMNVEV (reference sequence). CDR3 in amino acids: CASATRENEKLFF. Here the CDR3 DNA reads TGTGCCAGCGCGACAAGGGAGAATGAAAAACTGTTTTTT.

The chain has TRBV7-2 and TRBJ1-2; 8 bases fit TRBD1. V lost 3 bases, J lost 5 bases, and 11 bases stayed unmatched. Per the germline V gene, CDR1 is SGHTA and CDR2 is FQGNSA. The length of the CDR3 is 16 residues. The CDR3 region has the DNA TGTGCCAGCAGCTTCGACAGGGGAATCGGGTCGTATGGCTACACCTTC. Translated, it gives CASSFDRGIGSYGYTF. Complete variable domain (other parts from reference TRBV7-2 and TRBJ1-2): GAGVSQSPSNKVTEKGKDVELRCDPISGHTALYWYRQSLGQGLEFLIYFQGNSAPDKSGLPSDRFSAERTGGSVSTLTIQRTQQEDSAVYLCASSFDRGIGSYGYTFGSGTRLTVV.

This sequence joins TRBV19 and TRBJ1-4; maybe TRBD1 (6 bases). Germline V gene lookup returns CDR1 LNHDA and CDR2 SQIVND (reference sequence). This CDR3 has 14 amino acids. Trimming took 3 bases from V and 6 from J, leaving 11 bases between them. The DNA for the CDR3 is TGTGCCAGTAGTATTCTGTGGACAGATGAAAAACTGTTTTTT. It encodes CASSILWTDEKLFF.

The rearrangement links TRBV5-8 to TRBJ2-3, with a weak D call TRBD1 (6 bases). Trimming shortened V by 3 bases and J by 11 bases, and 13 bases separated the two germline ends. Germline V gene sequence: CDR1 SGHTS, CDR2 YDEGEE. CDR3 length equals 12 residues. The CDR3 here is CASSYTGWGQYF. CDR3 DNA sequence: TGTGCCAGCAGCTATACAGGGTGGGGGCAGTATTTT.

This chain links TRBV5-6 with TRBJ1-1; TRBD1 aligns across 8 bases. The CDR3 contains 13 residues. The V and J ends lost 1 base and 4 bases, in that order; junction bases with no gene match: 0. In germline, CDR1 is SGHDT, CDR2 YYEEEE. The CDR3 coding sequence is TGTGCCAGCAGCTTGACAGGGGGCACTGAAGCTTTCTTT. This sequence encodes CASSLTGGTEAFF.

The genes are TRBV2 and TRBJ1-6, with D possibly being TRBD1 (5 bases). V was shortened by 7 bases and J by 9 bases, with 16 bases between the two germline ends. This CDR3 has 14 amino acids. The germline gives CDR1 SNHLY, CDR2 FYNNEI. In DNA form, the CDR3 reads TGTGCCAGCACCGGGACTCTCAGCGGTTCACCCCTCCACTTT. Its protein is CASTGTLSGSPLHF.

This chain links TRBV19 with TRBJ1-2, with 11 nucleotides matching TRBD1. Looked up from germline, CDR1 is LNHDA and CDR2 is SQIVND (reference sequence). The trim removed 6 bases at V and 6 bases at J, leaving 9 bases unmatched. The CDR3 runs to 15 residues. The CDR3 protein is CASRRTGGDTDGYTF. CDR3 DNA: TGTGCCAGTAGACGGACAGGGGGCGATACGGATGGCTACACCTTC.

The gene calls are TRBV6-5 and TRBJ1-5, with D perhaps TRBD1 (5 bases). In germline, CDR1 is MNHEY, CDR2 SVGAGI. The CDR3 is 15 amino acids. The ends were cut back, 5 bases at V and 2 bases at J, with 13 bases in the middle. The CDR3 DNA reads TGTGCCAGCAGTATGACAGTTATAGGCAATCAGCCCCAGCATTTT. Translating gives CASSMTVIGNQPQHF.

V is TRBV29-1 and J is TRBJ1-4; D is ambiguous. V was cut by 1 base and J by 5 bases, with 11 bases left in between. Germline-derived CDR1 and CDR2 are SQVTM and ANQGSEA. The CDR3 has 14 residues. The CDR3 loop is CSVEGSRENEKLFF. Written as DNA, the CDR3 is TGCAGCGTTGAAGGAAGTAGGGAGAATGAAAAACTGTTTTTT.

This clone was seen a handful of times. The chain joins TRBV2 to TRBJ1-1; D is ambiguous. This CDR3 spans 11 amino acids. V was clipped by 8 bases and J by 1 base, with 5 bases between them. Germline-derived CDR1 and CDR2 are SNHLY and FYNNEI. The CDR3 nucleotides read TGTGCCAGCCTGCGGAACACTGAAGCTTTCTTT. The encoded protein is CASLRNTEAFF.

This chain links TRBV5-1 with TRBJ2-3, with D possibly being TRBD2 (6 bases). Germline-derived CDR1 and CDR2 are SGHRS and YFSETQ. The CDR3 length is 15 residues. Trimming pared 4 bases from V and 2 bases from J, leaving 14 bases between. CDR3 sequence reads: CASSGGRTHTDTQYF. The DNA for the CDR3 is TGCGCCAGCAGCGGAGGGAGGACCCACACAGATACGCAGTATTTT.

The chain is built from TRBV3-1 (or the pseudogene TRBV3-2) and TRBJ2-1, with D unresolved. The germline CDR1 and CDR2 sequences are LGHDT and YNNKEL (reference sequence). Trimming stripped 4 bases from V and 2 bases from J, with 12 bases between. CDR3 length: 15 amino acids. CDR3 protein: CASSPMAAAYNEQFF. The CDR3 DNA is TGTGCCAGCAGCCCTATGGCGGCAGCCTACAATGAGCAGTTCTTC.

The chain uses TRBV6-6 and TRBJ1-2, with D maybe TRBD1 (6 bases). CDR1 MNHNY and CDR2 SVGAGI come from the germline V gene (reference sequence). V lost 5 bases and J lost 2, with 12 bases in between. The CDR3 contains 14 residues. The CDR3 reads CASSRRDTNYGYTF. The CDR3 nucleotides are TGTGCCAGCAGTCGCCGGGACACCAACTATGGCTACACCTTC.

The chain uses TRBV19 and TRBJ1-1; tentatively, D is TRBD1 (6 bases). The CDR3 extends over 13 amino acids. Germline CDR1 LNHDA, CDR2 SQIVND (reference sequence). V lost 10 bases to trimming and J lost 5 bases, with 17 bases between them. The CDR3 bases are TGTGCCATTCAGGGGCAGGGTTGGACTGAAGCTTTCTTT. This encodes CAIQGQGWTEAFF.